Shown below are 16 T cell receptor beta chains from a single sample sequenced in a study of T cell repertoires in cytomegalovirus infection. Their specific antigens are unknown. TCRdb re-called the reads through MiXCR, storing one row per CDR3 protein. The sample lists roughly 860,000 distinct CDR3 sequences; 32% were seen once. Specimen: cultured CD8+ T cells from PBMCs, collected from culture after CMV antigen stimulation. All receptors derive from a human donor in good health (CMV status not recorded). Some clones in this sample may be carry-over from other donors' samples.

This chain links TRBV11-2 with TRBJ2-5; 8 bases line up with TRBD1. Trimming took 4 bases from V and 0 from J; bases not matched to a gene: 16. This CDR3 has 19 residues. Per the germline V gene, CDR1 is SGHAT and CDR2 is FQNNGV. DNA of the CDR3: TGTGCCAGCAGCTACCACAGGGGGACTCGTCCTGAGTACCAAGAGACCCAGTACTTC. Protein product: CASSYHRGTRPEYQETQYF.

The CDR3 reads CASSFRALYNEQFF. In nucleotides, the CDR3 is TGTGCCAGCAGTTTTCGGGCGCTTTACAATGAGCAGTTCTTC. The chain employs TRBV28 and TRBJ2-1, with D unresolved. Between the trimmed V and J ends, which lost 3 bases and 4 bases, there was a span of 10 bases. Per the germline V gene, CDR1 is MDHEN and CDR2 is SYDVKM. This CDR3 has 14 residues.

DNA of the CDR3: TGTGCCAGCAGCCCCACAGGGATCCCCTCCTACGAGCAGTACTTC. Translating it yields CASSPTGIPSYEQYF. The V call is TRBV9, the J call TRBJ2-7; D perhaps matches TRBD1 (6 bases). V was shortened by 4 bases and J by 0 bases, with 14 bases between the two germline ends. The germline CDR1 and CDR2 sequences are SGDLS and YYNGEE. The CDR3 spans 15 residues.

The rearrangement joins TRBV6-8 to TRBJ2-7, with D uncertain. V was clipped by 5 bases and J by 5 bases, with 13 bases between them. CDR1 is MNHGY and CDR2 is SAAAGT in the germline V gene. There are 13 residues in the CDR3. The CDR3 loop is CASSPLKRHEQYV. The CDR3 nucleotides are TGTGCCAGCAGTCCCCTCAAGAGACACGAGCAGTACGTC.

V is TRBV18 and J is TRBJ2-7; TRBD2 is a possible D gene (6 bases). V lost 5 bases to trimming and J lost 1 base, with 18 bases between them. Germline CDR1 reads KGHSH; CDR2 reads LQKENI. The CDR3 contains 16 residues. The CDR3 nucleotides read TGTGCCAGCTCATGGGCCGGGACTCTCGGTTCCTACGAGCAGTACTTC. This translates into CASSWAGTLGSYEQYF.

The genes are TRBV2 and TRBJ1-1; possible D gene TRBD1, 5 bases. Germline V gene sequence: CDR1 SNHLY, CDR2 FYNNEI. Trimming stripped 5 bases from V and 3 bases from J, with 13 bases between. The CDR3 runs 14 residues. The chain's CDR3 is CASSSDAGDTEAFF. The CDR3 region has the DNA TGTGCCAGCAGTTCGGACGCGGGGGACACTGAAGCTTTCTTT.

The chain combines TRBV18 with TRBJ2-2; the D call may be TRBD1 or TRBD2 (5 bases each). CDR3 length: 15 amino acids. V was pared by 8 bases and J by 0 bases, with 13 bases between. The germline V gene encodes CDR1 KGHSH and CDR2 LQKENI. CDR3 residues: CASPWDGSNTGELFF. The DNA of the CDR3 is TGTGCCAGCCCGTGGGACGGATCGAACACCGGGGAGCTGTTTTTT.

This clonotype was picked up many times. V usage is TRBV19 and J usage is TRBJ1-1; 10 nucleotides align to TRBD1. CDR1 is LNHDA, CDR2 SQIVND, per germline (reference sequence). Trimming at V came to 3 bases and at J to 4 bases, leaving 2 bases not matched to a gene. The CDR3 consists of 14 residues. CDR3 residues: CASSMWTGGTEAFF. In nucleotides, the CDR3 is TGTGCCAGTAGTATGTGGACAGGGGGCACTGAAGCTTTCTTT.

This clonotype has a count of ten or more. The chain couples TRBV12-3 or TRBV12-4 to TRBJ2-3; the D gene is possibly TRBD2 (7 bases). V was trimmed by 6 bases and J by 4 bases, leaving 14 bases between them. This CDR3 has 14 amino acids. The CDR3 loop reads CASSSRGGPDTQYF. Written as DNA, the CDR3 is TGTGCCAGCAGCTCTAGGGGGGGACCAGATACGCAGTATTTT.

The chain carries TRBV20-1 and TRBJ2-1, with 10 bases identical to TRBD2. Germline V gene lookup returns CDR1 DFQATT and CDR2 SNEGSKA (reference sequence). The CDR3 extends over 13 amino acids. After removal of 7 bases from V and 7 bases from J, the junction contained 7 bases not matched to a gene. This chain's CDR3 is CSVKRGGRNEQFF. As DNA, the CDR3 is TGCAGTGTTAAGCGGGGGGGCCGAAATGAGCAGTTCTTC.

CDR3 DNA: TGCGCCAGCAGCTCTCTGACAGGGGGCCTCTACAATGAGCAGTTCTTC. Translation gives CASSSLTGGLYNEQFF. The chain recombines TRBV5-1 with TRBJ2-1; 10 bases align to TRBD1. Germline lookup yields CDR1 SGHRS and CDR2 YFSETQ. Losses at the gene ends were 3 bases for V and 3 bases for J; bases not matched to a gene: 6. The CDR3 is 16 amino acids.

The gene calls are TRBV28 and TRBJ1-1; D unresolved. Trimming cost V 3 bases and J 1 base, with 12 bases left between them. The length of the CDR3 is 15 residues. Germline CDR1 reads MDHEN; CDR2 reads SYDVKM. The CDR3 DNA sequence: TGTGCCAGCAGTTTCTTCGGGCGGGGGAACACTGAAGCTTTCTTT. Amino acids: CASSFFGRGNTEAFF.

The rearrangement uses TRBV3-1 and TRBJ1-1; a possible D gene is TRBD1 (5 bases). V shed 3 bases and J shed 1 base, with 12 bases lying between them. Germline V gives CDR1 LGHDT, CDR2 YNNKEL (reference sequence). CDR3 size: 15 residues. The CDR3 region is CASSHIAGGNTEAFF. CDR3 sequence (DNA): TGTGCCAGCAGCCACATCGCGGGGGGGAACACTGAAGCTTTCTTT.

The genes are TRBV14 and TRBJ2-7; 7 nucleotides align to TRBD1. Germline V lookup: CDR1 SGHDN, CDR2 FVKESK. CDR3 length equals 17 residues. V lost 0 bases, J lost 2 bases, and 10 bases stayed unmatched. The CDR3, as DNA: TGTGCCAGCAGCCAAGAACTTAGGGGGCAAAGGACCTACGAGCAGTACGTC. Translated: CASSQELRGQRTYEQYV.

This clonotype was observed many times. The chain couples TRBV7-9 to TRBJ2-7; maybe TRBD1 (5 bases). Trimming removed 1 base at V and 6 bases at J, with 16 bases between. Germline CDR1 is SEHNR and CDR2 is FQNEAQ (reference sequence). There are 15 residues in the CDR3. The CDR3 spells CASSLVSGHSGEQYF. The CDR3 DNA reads TGTGCCAGCAGCTTAGTTTCCGGACATTCGGGCGAGCAGTACTTC.

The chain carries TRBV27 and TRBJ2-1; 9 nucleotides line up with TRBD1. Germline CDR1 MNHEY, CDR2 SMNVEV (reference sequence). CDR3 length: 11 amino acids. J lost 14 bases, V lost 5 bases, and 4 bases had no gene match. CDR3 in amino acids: CASSRGQGEFF. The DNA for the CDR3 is TGTGCCAGCAGTAGGGGACAGGGCGAGTTCTTC.